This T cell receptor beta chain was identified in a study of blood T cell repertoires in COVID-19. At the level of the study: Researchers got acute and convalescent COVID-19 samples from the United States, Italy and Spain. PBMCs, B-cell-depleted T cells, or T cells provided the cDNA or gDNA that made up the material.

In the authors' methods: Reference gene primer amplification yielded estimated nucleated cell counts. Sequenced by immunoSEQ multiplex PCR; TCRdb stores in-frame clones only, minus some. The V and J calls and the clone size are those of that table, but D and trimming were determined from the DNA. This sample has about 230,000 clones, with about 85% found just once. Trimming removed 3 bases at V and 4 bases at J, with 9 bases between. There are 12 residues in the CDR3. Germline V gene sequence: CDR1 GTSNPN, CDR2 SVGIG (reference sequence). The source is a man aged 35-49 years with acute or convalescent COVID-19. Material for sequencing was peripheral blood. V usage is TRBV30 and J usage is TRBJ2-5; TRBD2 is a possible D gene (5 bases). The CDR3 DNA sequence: TGTGCCTGGAGCCCTAGCCTAGAGACCCAGTACTTC. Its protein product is CAWSPSLETQYF.